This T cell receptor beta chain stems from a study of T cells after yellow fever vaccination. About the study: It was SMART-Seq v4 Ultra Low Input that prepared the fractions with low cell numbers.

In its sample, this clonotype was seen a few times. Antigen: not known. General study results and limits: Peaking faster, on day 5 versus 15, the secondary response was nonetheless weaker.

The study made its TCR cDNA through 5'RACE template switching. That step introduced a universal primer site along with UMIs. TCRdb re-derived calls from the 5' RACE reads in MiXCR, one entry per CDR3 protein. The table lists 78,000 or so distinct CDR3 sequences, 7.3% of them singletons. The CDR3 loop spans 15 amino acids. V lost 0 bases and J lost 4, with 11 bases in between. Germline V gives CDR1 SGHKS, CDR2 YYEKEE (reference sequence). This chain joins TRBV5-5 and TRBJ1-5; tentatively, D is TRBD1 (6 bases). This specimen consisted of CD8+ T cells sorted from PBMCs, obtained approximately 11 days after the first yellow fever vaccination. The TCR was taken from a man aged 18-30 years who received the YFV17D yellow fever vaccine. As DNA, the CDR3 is TGTGCCAGCAGCTTGGGGGGGGGGCCTAATCAGCCCCAGCATTTT. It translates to CASSLGGGPNQPQHF.